The 29 T cell receptor beta chains presented below share a single source sample, sequenced in a study of cytotoxic CD8 clonotypes in ibrutinib-treated CLL. The protocol was immunoSEQ multiplex PCR, while the TCRdb copy is restricted to in-frame clones and leaves out a portion. The sample includes under 200,000 clones, approximately 80% of them seen just once. The source material was PBMCs, sampled after 24 months of ibrutinib treatment. Receptor source: a human donor with chronic lymphocytic leukemia.

The rearrangement uses TRBV18 and TRBJ1-6; D might be TRBD1 (6 bases). The length of the CDR3 is 13 residues. Germline values: CDR1 KGHSH, CDR2 LQKENI. The V gene lost 4 bases and the J gene lost 10 bases, with 11 bases spanning the gap. CDR3: CASSRGAGSPLHF. The CDR3 DNA reads as TGTGCCAGCTCACGGGGGGCCGGGTCACCCCTCCACTTT. Based on the CDR3 plus reference TRBV18 and TRBJ1-6, the full variable domain is NAGVMQNPRHLVRRRGQEARLRCSPMKGHSHVYWYRQLPEEGLKFMVYLQKENIIDESGMPKERFSAEFPKEGPSILRIQQVVRGDSAAYFCASSRGAGSPLHFGNGTRLTVT.

The genes are TRBV6-5 and TRBJ2-7; D ambiguous. The CDR3 runs to 11 residues. Germline CDR1 and CDR2: MNHEY and SVGAGI. V dropped 5 bases and J dropped 4 bases, with 6 bases sitting between them. DNA for the CDR3: TGTGCCAGCAGTCACCTTTACGAGCAGTACTTC. Its translation is CASSHLYEQYF.

This chain links TRBV5-1 with TRBJ2-6; TRBD2 matches at 9 bases. V was clipped by 2 bases and J by 0 bases; unmatched bases: 6. This CDR3 contains 18 residues. Germline CDR1 SGHRS, CDR2 YFSETQ. CDR3 coding DNA: TGCGCCAGCAGCTTATTCACTAGCGGGTCCTCTGGGGCCAACGTCCTGACTTTC. Encoded protein: CASSLFTSGSSGANVLTF.

This chain uses TRBV6-5 with TRBJ1-2, with unresolved D. The CDR3 contains 14 residues. Germline CDR1 reads MNHEY; CDR2 reads SVGAGI. Trimming took off 3 bases at V and 0 bases at J, with 8 bases between the two ends. CDR3 loop: CASSYTHSNYGYTF. The CDR3 DNA reads as TGTGCCAGCAGTTATACTCATTCTAACTATGGCTACACCTTC.

The chain uses TRBV19 and TRBJ2-2, with TRBD2 matching 14 bases. V was clipped by 7 bases and J by 6 bases; unmatched bases: 13. Germline V gene sequence: CDR1 LNHDA, CDR2 SQIVND (reference sequence). This CDR3 is 18 amino acids long. DNA of the CDR3: TGTGCCAGTACCAAGGGACTAGCGGGAGTTGCGGTGTCCGGGGAGCTGTTTTTT. Amino acids: CASTKGLAGVAVSGELFF.

The rearrangement uses TRBV18 and TRBJ2-3; D is possibly TRBD1 or TRBD2 (5 bases each). The germline V gene has CDR1 KGHSH and CDR2 LQKENI. V lost 2 bases and J 1 base, leaving 7 bases between the germline ends. The CDR3 totals 14 residues. CDR3 protein: CASSPGTRTDTQYF. The CDR3 DNA reads TGTGCCAGCTCACCAGGGACCCGCACAGATACGCAGTATTTT.

This sequence joins TRBV18 and TRBJ1-3, with 8 bases aligning to TRBD1. Germline assignment: CDR1 KGHSH and CDR2 LQKENI. Trimming at V came to 5 bases and at J to 0 bases, leaving 12 bases not matched to a gene. This CDR3 is built from 18 residues. CDR3 sequence reads: CASSSRPGQVTSGNTIYF. The CDR3 DNA follows: TGTGCCAGCTCATCTCGCCCGGGACAGGTCACCTCTGGAAACACCATATATTTT.

CDR3 sequence (DNA): TGTGCCAGCAGCCAATCCGCGGGGGCAGAATATGGCTACACCTTC. It is translated as CASSQSAGAEYGYTF. The chain has TRBV5-6 and TRBJ1-2, with D tentatively TRBD1 (6 bases). Germline V CDR1 and CDR2: SGHDT, YYEEEE. V dropped 4 bases and J dropped 5 bases, with 18 bases sitting between them. CDR3 size: 15 residues.

The chain couples TRBV5-6 to TRBJ1-5; tentatively, D is TRBD1 (5 bases). CDR3 length equals 15 residues. The germline CDR1 and CDR2 sequences are SGHDT and YYEEEE. V lost 0 bases and J 2 bases, leaving 9 bases between the germline ends. CDR3 in DNA: TGTGCCAGCAGCTTGGGCAGGGTGGGCAATCAGCCCCAGCATTTT. Translation: CASSLGRVGNQPQHF.

The rearrangement links TRBV7-3 to TRBJ1-2, with 9 bases aligning to TRBD1. This CDR3 has 14 amino acids. Germline CDR1 SGHTA, CDR2 FQGTGA. J lost 2 bases, V lost 4 bases, and 2 bases had no gene match. CDR3 nucleotide sequence: TGTGCCAGCAGCTGGACAGGGGAGAACTATGGCTACACCTTC. Amino acid sequence: CASSWTGENYGYTF.

The V and J genes are TRBV7-3 and TRBJ2-7; TRBD1 aligns across 7 bases. The CDR3 spans 17 residues. The ends lost 2 bases at V and 7 bases at J; junction bases unmatched: 17. Germline-derived CDR1 and CDR2 are SGHTA and FQGTGA. CDR3 bases: TGTGCCAGCAGCTTAGACCCAAGACAAGGGGGCTCTAGGGAGCAGTACTTC. As protein: CASSLDPRQGGSREQYF.

V and J are TRBV27 and TRBJ2-7, with 11 positions matching TRBD2. Unmatched junction bases numbered 4, after V lost 3 bases and J lost 3 bases. In germline, CDR1 is MNHEY, CDR2 SMNVEV (reference sequence). The CDR3 totals 15 residues. The CDR3 DNA follows: TGTGCCAGCAGTTTTTTTACTAGCGGGAGCTACGAGCAGTACTTC. It encodes CASSFFTSGSYEQYF.

This clone appeared once. This rearrangement joins TRBV9 to TRBJ2-3, with 9 bases matching TRBD2. V was pared by 0 bases and J by 4 bases, with 6 bases of the junction left unmatched. The CDR3 covers 16 residues. Germline CDR1 and CDR2: SGDLS and YYNGEE. This CDR3 reads CASSVEGGRAADTQYF. In nucleotides, the CDR3 is TGTGCCAGCAGCGTAGAGGGCGGGAGGGCCGCAGATACGCAGTATTTT.

This chain joins TRBV7-9 and TRBJ2-7; no firm D call. The CDR3 sequence is 15 residues long. Germline V lookup: CDR1 SEHNR, CDR2 FQNEAQ (reference sequence). The V and J ends lost 5 bases and 7 bases respectively, with 21 bases between them. As DNA, the CDR3 is TGTGCCAGCAGCCAAATGCTAGGGCCCAGTTCGGAGCAGTACTTC. Protein sequence: CASSQMLGPSSEQYF.

The CDR3 sequence: CASSSRQGGYEQYF. As DNA, the CDR3 is TGCGCCAGCAGCTCCCGACAGGGTGGGTACGAGCAGTACTTC. The chain is built from TRBV5-1 and TRBJ2-7, with TRBD1 identical over 7 bases. Germline trimming cut 3 bases from V and 4 bases from J; bases unmatched to any gene: 7. This CDR3 region has 14 residues. The germline V gene encodes CDR1 SGHRS and CDR2 YFSETQ.

V is TRBV20-1 and J is TRBJ2-7, with D perhaps matching TRBD2 (5 bases). Germline V gene lookup returns CDR1 DFQATT and CDR2 SNEGSKA (reference sequence). The CDR3 runs 10 residues. Trimming stripped 6 bases from V and 9 bases from J, with 12 bases between. The CDR3 sequence is CSASLEGQYF. The CDR3 DNA sequence: TGCAGTGCCAGTCTTGAGGGGCAGTACTTC.

The CDR3: CASSQDLMTVNYGYTF. The CDR3 nucleotides read TGCGCCAGCAGCCAAGACCTAATGACGGTTAACTATGGCTACACCTTC. J is TRBJ1-2 and V is TRBV4-3; D is ambiguous. There are 16 residues in the CDR3. V lost 0 bases to trimming and J lost 1 base, with 12 bases between them. Per the germline V gene, CDR1 is LGHNA and CDR2 is YSLEER.

The J gene is TRBJ2-3, the V gene TRBV5-4; D unclear. The CDR3 extends over 14 amino acids. Germline V gene sequence: CDR1 SGHNT, CDR2 YYREEE (reference sequence). Trimming left V 0 bases short and J 4 bases short, with 9 bases between. The CDR3 DNA reads as TGTGCCAGCAGCTTGGGAGAGAAAGCAGATACGCAGTATTTT. This sequence encodes CASSLGEKADTQYF.

This clone is a singleton in its sample. The V call is TRBV2, the J call TRBJ2-2; the D gene is possibly TRBD2 (5 bases). In germline, CDR1 is SNHLY, CDR2 FYNNEI. The CDR3 spans 12 residues. Trimming shortened V by 7 bases and J by 3 bases, and 6 bases separated the two germline ends. The CDR3 is CASKEDTGELFF. The CDR3 DNA follows: TGTGCCAGCAAGGAGGACACCGGGGAGCTGTTTTTT. The complete variable domain, with remaining parts taken from reference TRBV2 and TRBJ2-2, reads EPEVTQTPSHQVTQMGQEVILRCVPISNHLYFYWYRQILGQKVEFLVSFYNNEISEKSEIFDDQFSVERPDGSNFTLKIRSTKLEDSAMYFCASKEDTGELFFGEGSRLTVL.

J is TRBJ2-6 and V is TRBV27; maybe TRBD1 (5 bases). Germline loops: CDR1 MNHEY, CDR2 SMNVEV (reference sequence). Trimming took off 8 bases at V and 0 bases at J, with 14 bases between the two ends. The CDR3 covers 16 residues. The CDR3 sequence is CASGPQGLSGANVLTF. In nucleotides, the CDR3 is TGTGCCAGCGGCCCCCAGGGTCTCTCTGGGGCCAACGTCCTGACTTTC.

The chain links TRBV11-2 to TRBJ2-7, with 7 nucleotides matching TRBD1. The CDR3 totals 12 residues. CDR1 is SGHAT, CDR2 FQNNGV, per germline. V lost 5 bases and J lost 4; bases outside the gene matches: 2. As DNA, the CDR3 is TGTGCCAGCAGCCCACAGGGGTACGAGCAGTACTTC. Translating it yields CASSPQGYEQYF.

This clone was seen more than once but under ten times. The V call is TRBV27, the J call TRBJ2-2; the D is unclear. The ends were cut back, 10 bases at V and 0 bases at J, with 3 bases in the middle. The CDR3 runs 11 residues. The germline CDR1 and CDR2 sequences are MNHEY and SMNVEV (reference sequence). The CDR3 coding sequence is TGTGCCACCACGAACACCGGGGAGCTGTTTTTT. The encoded protein is CATTNTGELFF.

The chain recombines TRBV25-1 with TRBJ1-1; D might be TRBD1 (5 bases). CDR1 and CDR2 from the germline V gene are MGHDK and SYGVNS. The CDR3 sequence is 13 residues long. Between the trimmed V and J ends, which lost 7 bases and 10 bases, there was a span of 19 bases. The CDR3 sequence is CASTPAAAGGAFF. The CDR3 nucleotides read TGTGCCAGCACCCCCGCCGCCGCGGGGGGAGCTTTCTTT.

This sequence joins TRBV15 and TRBJ1-3; the D is unclear. Per germline, CDR1 LNHNV and CDR2 YYDKDF (reference sequence). The CDR3 extends over 16 amino acids. Trimming cost V 1 base and J 0 bases, with 10 bases left between them. This chain's CDR3 is CATSRGRAFSGNTIYF. CDR3 sequence (DNA): TGTGCCACCAGCAGAGGACGGGCCTTCTCTGGAAACACCATATATTTT.

V gene TRBV11-2 combines with J gene TRBJ1-3, with 7 bases aligning to TRBD1. The CDR3 sequence is 15 residues long. The V gene end was trimmed by 5 bases and the J gene end by 3 bases; junction bases not matched to a gene: 7. The germline CDR1 and CDR2 sequences are SGHAT and FQNNGV. CDR3 sequence reads: CASSPSQGGGNTIYF. As DNA, the CDR3 is TGTGCCAGCAGCCCTTCTCAGGGGGGTGGAAACACCATATATTTT. The full variable domain, in which reference TRBV11-2 and TRBJ1-3 provide the parts outside the CDR3, is EAGVAQSPRYKIIEKRQSVAFWCNPISGHATLYWYQQILGQGPKLLIQFQNNGVVDDSQLPKDRFSAERLKGVDSTLKIQPAKLEDSAVYLCASSPSQGGGNTIYFGEGSWLTVV.

The chain has TRBV19 and TRBJ1-1, with D tentatively TRBD1 (5 bases). Per germline, CDR1 LNHDA and CDR2 SQIVND (reference sequence). The CDR3 is 15 residues long. Between the trimmed V and J ends, which lost 9 bases and 0 bases, there was a span of 17 bases. Here the CDR3 reads CASRTGGAMNTEAFF. CDR3 nucleotides: TGTGCCAGCCGTACAGGTGGGGCCATGAACACTGAAGCTTTCTTT.

This clone showed up just a few times. The chain recombines TRBV19 with TRBJ1-1; 7 bases are shared with TRBD1. Germline V gene data show CDR1 as LNHDA and CDR2 as SQIVND (reference sequence). The CDR3 extends over 15 amino acids. The V and J ends lost 5 bases and 0 bases, in that order; junction bases with no gene match: 6. The CDR3 sequence is CASSPSTGLNTEAFF. CDR3 bases: TGTGCCAGTAGTCCATCGACAGGGCTGAACACTGAAGCTTTCTTT. Based on the CDR3 plus reference TRBV19 and TRBJ1-1, the full variable domain is DGGITQSPKYLFRKEGQNVTLSCEQNLNHDAMYWYRQDPGQGLRLIYYSQIVNDFQKGDIAEGYSVSREKKESFPLTVTSAQKNPTAFYLCASSPSTGLNTEAFFGQGTRLTVV.

The CDR3 DNA follows: TGTGCCAGCAGTTCACCAAGAATGAACACTGAAGCTTTCTTT. As protein: CASSSPRMNTEAFF. V and J are TRBV6-5 and TRBJ1-1, with no clear D. Trimming shortened V by 4 bases and J by 0 bases, and 9 bases separated the two germline ends. The V gene's germline CDR1 is MNHEY and CDR2 SVGAGI. This CDR3 contains 14 residues.

For this clone: The same CDR3 also results from other DNA sequences found in this sample. The chain carries TRBV5-1 and TRBJ2-1, with 7 bases lining up with TRBD1. The CDR3 has 16 amino acids. Germline V gives CDR1 SGHRS, CDR2 YFSETQ. V was pared by 4 bases and J by 3 bases, with 10 bases of the junction left unmatched. The CDR3 region is CASSRTRDRLYNEQFF. As DNA, the CDR3 is TGCGCCAGCAGCAGAACCCGGGACAGACTCTACAATGAGCAGTTCTTC.